This section outlines one T cell receptor (beta chain) sequence together with its context. This clonotype appeared a few times. The target of this receptor is not known. No quality values exist for individual bases; no much larger clone is one base distant. The intended sense of this specimen's treatment or condition label: in vitro stimulation with specific CMV peptide epitopes to enrich CMV-specific T cells. TCRdb shows the sequencer as Illumina HiSeq 1500. TCRdb cleaned the public reads at Q25 with fastp, built clones with MiXCR and kept in-frame beta chains. Every entry covers one CDR3 protein and lists the most common genes and DNA from its rows. In this sample the table shows around 100,000 distinct CDR3 sequences, around 30% of which occur a single time. Around two fifths of the sample goes to the ten largest clones. This specimen comes from a study of T cell repertoires in cytomegalovirus infection (dated by TCRdb to about 2019). About the study as a whole: Alongside well-studied HLA-B-restricted epitopes, the peptide stimulations were aimed at recently identified HLA-C-restricted CMV epitopes, whose presentation resists viral immunomodulation. Donor HLA type was relevant to the analysis, because carriage of CMV infection together with the matching HLA type was indicated by public TCR beta signatures. Findings and caveats that apply to the study as a whole: Cumulative frequency of public TCR beta family members discriminated carriers of CMV infection plus the relevant HLA type in this cohort and an independent approximately 370-donor cohort. The ex vivo response was dominated by HLA-C-restricted CMV-specific TCR beta clonotypes, and the single most frequent clonotype in two of eight donors was supplied by these HLA-C-restricted clonotypes.

A distance of 13 bases separates the germline ends of V and J, which lose 7 bases and 0 bases respectively. Reading from cysteine to phenylalanine, the CDR3 counts 15 amino acids. The sequence is cut down to CDR3 DNA, 45 bases in frame from base 1. Here the chain combines TRBV12-3 or TRBV12-4 and TRBJ2-1; too little of a D gene remains to name it. Here the sequenced sample was CD8+ T cells from cultured PBMCs, taken from culture after CMV antigen stimulation. The clonotype was recovered from a human donor in good health (CMV status not recorded). Some clones in this sample may be carry-over from other donors' samples. The CDR3 in this case is CASTSAFSSYNEQFF. The DNA is TGTGCCAGCACCTCAGCGTTTAGCTCCTACAATGAGCAGTTCTTC.